Reported below is one TCR beta chain. It was healthy bone marrow donors who served as donors. This entry is derived from a study of cytomegalovirus exposure and HLA in healthy donors. The PCR was carried out with 60 Vbeta primers and 13 Jbeta primers. TCRdb's copy holds only in-frame clones and misses some; the assay was immunoSEQ multiplex PCR. In the table there are roughly 130,000 clones, approximately 74% of which are singletons. The sequence derives from a man between 40 and 49 years old in good health and CMV-seropositive. The sample was PBMCs.

The CDR3 DNA is TGTGCCAGCAGCGTAGCAGGGGGGCCTGGAAACACCATATATTTT. Protein product: CASSVAGGPGNTIYF. The chain couples TRBV9 to TRBJ1-3, with 7 bases identical to TRBD1. Trimming took 0 bases from V and 2 from J; bases not matched to a gene: 2. The CDR3 is 15 amino acids. Germline CDR1 reads SGDLS; CDR2 reads YYNGEE.